This entry concerns a single T cell receptor beta chain. This record belongs to a study of blood T cell repertoires in COVID-19. Study information: Spain, Italy and the United States supplied samples that represented acute and convalescent COVID-19. Nucleic acid was either cDNA or gDNA, and it came from T cells, B-cell-depleted T cells, or PBMCs.

Per the authors' pipeline: Amplification of reference gene primers provided the estimated nucleated cell counts. Clones were read by immunoSEQ multiplex PCR, and TCRdb kept only the in-frame ones, dropping some. Clone size and the V and J calls come from that table; the DNA yielded D and trimming. Of about 140,000 clones detected, 80% to 90% appear once; the ten largest clones hold roughly 10%. Germline V gene sequence: CDR1 MNHEY, CDR2 SVGAGI. Trimming pared 7 bases from V and 2 bases from J, leaving 9 bases between. CDR3 size: 13 residues. The sequencing sample was made of peripheral blood. The TCR originated in a man in his sixties with active or convalescent COVID-19. V gene TRBV6-5 combines with J gene TRBJ2-1, with D possibly matching TRBD2 (6 bases). CDR3 residues: CASTWGAYNEQFF. The CDR3 nucleotides are TGTGCCAGCACTTGGGGGGCCTACAATGAGCAGTTCTTC.